The clone carrying this T cell receptor (beta chain) has more than one count but fewer than ten. RNA totalling roughly 0.45 to 1 ug underwent reverse transcription with random hexamers. TCRdb called the immunoSEQ multiplex PCR reads again in MiXCR, with one record for every CDR3 protein. There are some 300,000 distinct CDR3 sequences in the sample; 70% to 90% occur only once, and around 0.11% lies in the top ten. The sample is drawn from a study of CD8 T cells in Susac syndrome. This CDR3 is 15 amino acids long. Germline assignment: CDR1 SGHTA and CDR2 FQGNSA. V lost 7 bases and J lost 6; bases outside the gene matches: 7.

Sequenced sample: CD8+ T cells from PBMCs. The V and J genes are TRBV7-2 and TRBJ2-1, with 12 bases lining up with TRBD2. The TCR was taken from a human donor with multiple sclerosis. The CDR3 sequence is CASTRLAGGGNEQFF. The DNA of the CDR3 is TGTGCCAGCACCAGGCTAGCGGGAGGGGGCAATGAGCAGTTCTTC.